This TCR beta chain was sequenced for a study of blood T cell repertoires in COVID-19. Study summary: Collection of acute and convalescent COVID-19 samples took place in the United States, Italy and Spain. Sample material is recorded as cDNA or gDNA derived from T cells, B-cell-depleted T cells, or PBMCs.

This CDR3 is built from 16 residues. Germline V gene lookup returns CDR1 GTSNPN and CDR2 SVGIG (reference sequence). Trimming took 1 base from V and 2 from J, leaving 16 bases between them. As handled by the study authors: Estimation of nucleated cell counts relied on the amplification of reference gene primers. Only in-frame clones appear in the TCRdb table, and some are missing; sequencing was by immunoSEQ multiplex PCR. Clone size and the V and J calls come from that table; the DNA yielded D and trimming. The data hold about 52,000 clones, with approximately 80% observed a single time. The source of this sequence is a man aged 70 or older with active COVID-19. What was sequenced was peripheral blood. The chain couples TRBV30 to TRBJ2-3; D is perhaps TRBD1 (6 bases). CDR3 amino acids: CAWSGRTVSSTDTQYF. As DNA, the CDR3 is TGTGCCTGGAGTGGTCGGACAGTAAGCTCCACAGATACGCAGTATTTT.